These 13 T cell receptor beta chains came from one sample sequenced in a study of T cell responses to AZD1222 COVID-19 vaccine. Only in-frame clones appear in the TCRdb table, and some are missing; sequencing was by immunoSEQ multiplex PCR. Of 140,000 to 150,000 clones detected, around 92% appear once; the ten largest clones hold 9.5% to 15%. The sample here was peripheral blood, taken after recovery from COVID-19. These receptors were taken from an adult who had recovered from COVID-19.

The J gene is TRBJ2-1, the V gene TRBV12-2; the table's D call TRBD2 went unverified against the DNA. TRBV12-2 is a known pseudogene. The CDR3 is 21 amino acids. The CDR3 loop is CASRPLMTKCGVGRSYNEQFF. The CDR3 DNA reads as TGTGCAAGTCGCCCCCTCATGACTAAATGCGGTGTGGGGAGGTCCTACAATGAGCAGTTCTTC.

The V gene is TRBV28, the J gene TRBJ1-5; D remains unclear. Germline CDR1 and CDR2: MDHEN and SYDVKM. V was clipped by 7 bases and J by 2 bases, with 12 bases between them. This CDR3 comprises 14 residues. The CDR3 sequence: CASKEKGGNQPQHF. The CDR3 DNA is TGTGCCAGCAAGGAGAAGGGAGGCAATCAGCCCCAGCATTTT.

This chain uses TRBV6-1 with TRBJ2-3; 7 bases are shared with TRBD2. The CDR3 is made up of 17 amino acids. Trimming at V came to 0 bases and at J to 1 base, leaving 7 bases not matched to a gene. Germline V gene sequence: CDR1 MNHNS, CDR2 SASEGT. CDR3 DNA: TGTGCCAGCAGTGAAGCGCTCTCTGGGAGGGGCACAGATACGCAGTATTTT. Amino acids: CASSEALSGRGTDTQYF.

V usage is TRBV5-1 and J usage is TRBJ2-5, with 11 bases matching TRBD2. Germline-derived CDR1 and CDR2 are SGHRS and YFSETQ. V trimming: 3 bases; J trimming: 3 bases; junction bases outside the gene matches: 4. The CDR3 length is 15 residues. For the CDR3, the DNA is TGCGCCAGCAGCTCCACACTAGCGGGAGAAGAGACCCAGTACTTC. It codes for CASSSTLAGEETQYF.

In this sample, this clone turned up once. CDR3 nucleotides: TGTGCCAGCAGCCGAGACGGGCACTATGGCTACACCTTC. Its translation: CASSRDGHYGYTF. The chain joins TRBV3-1 (or the pseudogene TRBV3-2) to TRBJ1-2; D remains unclear. Between the trimmed V and J ends, which lost 4 bases and 3 bases, there was a span of 9 bases. The CDR3 covers 13 residues. Germline V gene sequence: CDR1 LGHDT, CDR2 YNNKEL (reference sequence).

This clone occurred a few times. CDR3 amino acids: CACDSYNSPLHF. As DNA, the CDR3 is TGTGCCTGTGACTCCTATAATTCACCCCTCCACTTT. The J gene is TRBJ1-6, the V gene TRBV28; D remains ambiguous. Trimming took off 11 bases at V and 0 bases at J, with 5 bases between the two ends. The germline CDR1 and CDR2 sequences are MDHEN and SYDVKM. This CDR3 contains 12 residues.

V is TRBV5-1 and J is TRBJ1-2; D unresolved. The CDR3 extends over 14 amino acids. V was trimmed by 2 bases and J by 6 bases, leaving 14 bases between them. Germline V CDR1 and CDR2: SGHRS, YFSETQ. CDR3 protein: CASSLVGERNGYTF. The CDR3 region has the DNA TGCGCCAGCAGCTTAGTCGGGGAACGAAATGGCTACACCTTC.

This chain uses TRBV9 with TRBJ2-5, with D maybe TRBD1 (6 bases). Trimming stripped 0 bases from V and 1 base from J, with 13 bases between. CDR1 is SGDLS and CDR2 is YYNGEE in the germline V gene. The CDR3 loop spans 16 amino acids. The chain's CDR3 is CASSVAEGVSQETQYF. CDR3 DNA: TGTGCCAGCAGCGTAGCTGAGGGGGTCAGCCAAGAGACCCAGTACTTC. Together with reference TRBV9 and TRBJ2-5, the CDR3 gives the full variable domain: DSGVTQTPKHLITATGQRVTLRCSPRSGDLSVYWYQQSLDQGLQFLIQYYNGEERAKGNILERFSAQQFPDLHSELNLSSLELGDSALYFCASSVAEGVSQETQYFGPGTRLLVL.

V is TRBV5-1 and J is TRBJ2-5, with 10 bases that match TRBD1. Germline V gives CDR1 SGHRS, CDR2 YFSETQ. There are 15 residues in the CDR3. The V gene end was trimmed by 0 bases and the J gene end by 6 bases; junction bases not matched to a gene: 5. Here the CDR3 reads CASSLGQGAGKTQYF. In DNA form, the CDR3 reads TGCGCCAGCAGCTTGGGACAGGGGGCTGGAAAGACCCAGTACTTC.

The chain couples TRBV19 to TRBJ1-2; D may be TRBD1 (5 bases). Trimming stripped 3 bases from V and 0 bases from J, with 14 bases between. Germline assignment: CDR1 LNHDA and CDR2 SQIVND (reference sequence). This CDR3 contains 16 residues. The CDR3 bases are TGTGCCAGTAGTATCCGGCAGGGCCTTACTAACTATGGCTACACCTTC. Its translation: CASSIRQGLTNYGYTF. The whole variable domain, filled in from reference TRBV19 and TRBJ1-2, reads DGGITQSPKYLFRKEGQNVTLSCEQNLNHDAMYWYRQDPGQGLRLIYYSQIVNDFQKGDIAEGYSVSREKKESFPLTVTSAQKNPTAFYLCASSIRQGLTNYGYTFGSGTRLTVV.

V is TRBV28 and J is TRBJ2-5, with D perhaps given as TRBD1 or TRBD2 (5 bases each). The CDR3 is made up of 13 amino acids. V lost 8 bases to trimming and J lost 3 bases, with 13 bases between them. Germline V lookup: CDR1 MDHEN, CDR2 SYDVKM. DNA of the CDR3: TGTGCCAGCCTGGGAGACAGCAAAGAGACCCAGTACTTC. Residues: CASLGDSKETQYF.

The CDR3 DNA follows: TGTGCCAGCAGTTTCCGGGTCTACGAGCAGTACTTC. This gives the protein CASSFRVYEQYF. The chain is built from TRBV12-3 or TRBV12-4 and TRBJ2-7; the D is unclear. The CDR3 is made up of 12 amino acids. Trimming pared 3 bases from V and 3 bases from J, leaving 6 bases between.

The rearrangement uses TRBV19 and TRBJ2-2; D remains ambiguous. The V end lost 3 bases, the J end lost 3 bases, and 11 bases lay between the germline ends. Germline V gives CDR1 LNHDA, CDR2 SQIVND (reference sequence). This CDR3 is built from 15 residues. The CDR3 is CASSMDPPDTGELFF. CDR3 coding DNA: TGTGCCAGTAGTATGGACCCCCCGGACACCGGGGAGCTGTTTTTT. Based on the CDR3 plus reference TRBV19 and TRBJ2-2, the full variable domain is DGGITQSPKYLFRKEGQNVTLSCEQNLNHDAMYWYRQDPGQGLRLIYYSQIVNDFQKGDIAEGYSVSREKKESFPLTVTSAQKNPTAFYLCASSMDPPDTGELFFGEGSRLTVL.